This T cell receptor (beta chain) was observed in a study of control samples from healthy donors and cancer patients (dated by TCRdb to the early 2020s). From a lookup of the germline V gene, CDR1 and CDR2 are ENHRY and SYGVKD. From the cysteine up to the phenylalanine, the CDR3 has a length of 15 residues. The kept DNA is CDR3 alone, 45 bases in frame from the first base. The junction shows trimming of 3 bases on V and 9 bases on J, and the gene matches do not reach 9 bases of it. To prepare the library, the immunoSEQ multiplex PCR assay was applied. Imported from immuneACCESS, the table was reduced by TCRdb to in-frame sequences with V and J called. These copies leave out some clones; in studies compared against another copy, an unresolved V gene accounts for under half, and the cause of the remainder is not known. The table for this sample lists approximately 86,000 clones; roughly 86% of them were counted only once. The leading ten clones occupy under 25% of the sample.

As to this clone: Its antigen is still unknown. No base quality values were provided; no much bigger clone lies one nucleotide off.

The chain was built from TRBV10-3 and TRBJ2-1, and 9 junctional nucleotides match TRBD1. Sequenced: blood. The source of this sequence is a young man in good health. This receptor carries the CDR3 CAISDPGTGGGEQFF. The DNA sequence reads TGTGCCATCAGTGACCCCGGTACAGGGGGCGGTGAGCAGTTCTTC.